This is a list of T cell receptor beta chains from one sample in a study of neurological immune-mediated disorders. TCRdb passed the 5' RACE reads through MiXCR, listing each CDR3 protein once. This sample yields under 80,000 distinct CDR3 sequences, of which 4.5% to 5.5% are seen a single time; 3.4% belongs to the top ten. The sample taken for sequencing was PBMCs. The receptors derive from a woman between 45 and 60 years old with multiple sclerosis. CDR3s include the opening cysteine and the closing phenylalanine or tryptophan.

>14|TRBV7-2|TRBJ2-1
CASSLGGGVDEQFF
>14|TRBV6-5|TRBJ1-1
CASSLFGEVSEAFF
>14|TRBV20-1|TRBJ2-5
CSAPGDSGGETQYF
>18|TRBV7-2|TRBJ2-2
CASSFGLAWSSNTGELFF
>13|TRBV20-1|TRBJ1-2
CSAQRDRNYGYTF
>14|TRBV6-6|TRBJ1-1
CASSYDAVRGEAFF
>13|TRBV6-5|TRBJ2-5
CASSYGSQETQYF
>12|TRBV12-3/TRBV12-4|TRBJ2-7
CASSFPGKEQYF
>15|TRBV5-1|TRBJ2-2
CASSRDTPNTGELFF
>16|TRBV7-2|TRBJ2-3
CASSPGLAGTTDTQYF
>16|TRBV10-2|TRBJ2-3
CASSKRAGISTDTQYF
>13|TRBV7-2|TRBJ2-1
CASSLDRVNEQFF